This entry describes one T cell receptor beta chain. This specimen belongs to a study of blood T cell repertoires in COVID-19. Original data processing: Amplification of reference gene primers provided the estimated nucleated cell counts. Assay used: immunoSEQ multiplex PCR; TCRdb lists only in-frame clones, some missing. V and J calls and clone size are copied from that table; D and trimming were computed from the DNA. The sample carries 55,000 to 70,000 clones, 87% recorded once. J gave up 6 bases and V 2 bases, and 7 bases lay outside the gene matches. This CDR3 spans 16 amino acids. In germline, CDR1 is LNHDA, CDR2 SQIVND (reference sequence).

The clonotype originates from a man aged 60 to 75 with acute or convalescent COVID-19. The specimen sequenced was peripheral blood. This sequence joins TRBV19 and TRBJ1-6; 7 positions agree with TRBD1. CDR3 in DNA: TGTGCCAGTAGTATATCAATGGCAGGGGGTAATTCACCCCTCCACTTT. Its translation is CASSISMAGGNSPLHF. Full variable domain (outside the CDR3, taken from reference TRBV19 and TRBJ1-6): DGGITQSPKYLFRKEGQNVTLSCEQNLNHDAMYWYRQDPGQGLRLIYYSQIVNDFQKGDIAEGYSVSREKKESFPLTVTSAQKNPTAFYLCASSISMAGGNSPLHFGNGTRLTVT.